This TCR beta chain was captured by sequencing in a study of T cell responses to AZD1222 COVID-19 vaccine. Study details: Second-dose groups at about 4 or about 12 weeks were pooled. Study results and limitations: CD4 TCRs covered the whole spike, strongest at regions 160-218 and 743-854.

Worth noting for this clone: The antigen is undetermined.

Here immunoSEQ multiplex PCR was the method, and the copy in TCRdb shows in-frame clones only, minus some. Altogether about 92,000 clones are present, more than 75% being singletons, with the ten largest covering about 24%. V was cut by 3 bases and J by 2 bases, with 7 bases left in between. CDR3 size: 13 residues. This specimen consisted of peripheral blood, obtained on day 0 of AZD1222 vaccination. The receptor was isolated from an adult in good health. The rearrangement links TRBV12-3 or TRBV12-4 to TRBJ1-2; D is unresolved. This chain's CDR3 is CASSLDRNYGYTF. In DNA form, the CDR3 reads TGTGCCAGCAGTTTGGACCGCAACTATGGCTACACCTTC.